The subject of this entry is one TCR beta chain. The target antigen is unknown. This specimen belongs to a study of response to subunit inactivated influenza vaccine. General study findings and limits: A suggestion made by the authors is that each seasonal influenza vaccination recruits few new T cells.

TCRdb reanalysed the RT-PCR reads using MiXCR and keeps one entry per CDR3 protein. The sample yields roughly 790,000 distinct CDR3 sequences, around 20% seen once. This TCR was recovered from a man between 45 and 60 years old who received an inactivated influenza vaccine. The source was PBMCs from blood, collected more than 4 days after vaccination.

DNA for the CDR3: TGTGCCAGCAGTGATGGTTCCCGCTCCTACAATGAGCAGTTCTTC. Its protein product is CASSDGSRSYNEQFF. The chain employs TRBV2 and TRBJ2-1; D call uncertain. This CDR3 is built from 15 residues. Per germline, CDR1 SNHLY and CDR2 FYNNEI. V lost 3 bases to trimming and J lost 0 bases, with 9 bases between them.